The count of the clone carrying this T cell receptor (beta chain) is one. Profiled with immunoSEQ multiplex PCR; TCRdb holds only in-frame clones, not every one. The profile covers approximately 310,000 clones, with 89% appearing a single time and roughly 5.2% taken by the ten largest. The sample is drawn from a study of blood T cell repertoires in COVID-19. Whole-study context: PBMCs, B-cell-depleted T cells, or T cells were the source of the cDNA or gDNA that made up the material.

Trimming removed 2 bases from V and 3 bases from J, with 10 bases in between. Germline V CDR1 and CDR2: MGHRA, YSYEKL. The CDR3 extends over 14 amino acids. This TCR was sampled from a man in his sixties who had recovered from COVID-19. The gene calls are TRBV4-1 and TRBJ2-5; D is undetermined. The sequenced sample consisted of PBMCs or T cells enriched from blood (not recorded which). The CDR3 DNA reads as TGCGCCAGCAGCCAACGTGACATTGAAGAGACCCAGTACTTC. This codes for CASSQRDIEETQYF.